The TCR beta chain described here comes from a study of lymphopenia after photon versus proton radiotherapy. Deletions cut 1 base from V and 1 base from J, with 7 bases between. Germline V gives CDR1 KGHSH, CDR2 LQKENI. There are 14 residues in the CDR3. This clone has a single count. Some clones are missing from TCRdb's copy, which holds only in-frame ones; the method was immunoSEQ multiplex PCR. Among 70,000 or so clones listed, about nine tenths were seen once. This TCR came from a woman aged 65 to 85 with pancreatic cancer. This sequence joins TRBV18 and TRBJ1-1, with D maybe TRBD1 (5 bases). Sample: peripheral blood, taken from a patient treated with photon-based radiotherapy. The CDR3 DNA reads TGTGCCAGCTCACCACGAGGGACGAACACTGAAGCTTTCTTT. It specifies CASSPRGTNTEAFF.